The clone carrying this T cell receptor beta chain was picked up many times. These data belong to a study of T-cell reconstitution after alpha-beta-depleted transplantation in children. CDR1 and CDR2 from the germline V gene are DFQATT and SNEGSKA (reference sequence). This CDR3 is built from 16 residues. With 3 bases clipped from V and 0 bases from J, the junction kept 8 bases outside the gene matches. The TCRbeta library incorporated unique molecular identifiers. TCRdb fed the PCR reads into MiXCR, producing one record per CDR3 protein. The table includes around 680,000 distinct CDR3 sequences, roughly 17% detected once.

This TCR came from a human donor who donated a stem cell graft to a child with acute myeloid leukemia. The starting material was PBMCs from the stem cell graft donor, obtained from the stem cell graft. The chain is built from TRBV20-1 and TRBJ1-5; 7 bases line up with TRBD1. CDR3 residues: CSASLTGTHSNQPQHF. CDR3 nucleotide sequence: TGCAGTGCTAGCCTGACAGGGACTCATAGCAATCAGCCCCAGCATTTT.